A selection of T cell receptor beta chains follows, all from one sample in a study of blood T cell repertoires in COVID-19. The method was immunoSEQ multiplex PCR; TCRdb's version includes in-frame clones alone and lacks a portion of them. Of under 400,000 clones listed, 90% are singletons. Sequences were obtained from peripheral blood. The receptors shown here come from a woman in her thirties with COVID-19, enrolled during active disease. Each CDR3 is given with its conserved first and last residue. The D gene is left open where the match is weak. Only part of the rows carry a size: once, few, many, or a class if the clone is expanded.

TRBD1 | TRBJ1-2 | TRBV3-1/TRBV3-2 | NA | TGTGCCAGCAGCCAGGGACAGGCTGGCTACACCTTC | CASSQGQAGYTF
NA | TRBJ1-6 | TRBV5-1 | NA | TGCGCCAGCAGCTTGGATTACGGAGGAAATTCACCCCTCCACTTT | CASSLDYGGNSPLHF
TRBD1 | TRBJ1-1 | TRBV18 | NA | TGTGCCAGCTCATTTACAGGGGGAAGGGACACTGAAGCTTTCTTT | CASSFTGGRDTEAFF
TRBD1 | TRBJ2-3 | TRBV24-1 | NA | TGTGCCACCAGTGATAGGACAGGGGATTACACAGATACGCAGTATTTT | CATSDRTGDYTDTQYF
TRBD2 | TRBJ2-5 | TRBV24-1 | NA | TGTGCCACCAGTGATAGCCCCAGGGGATCTGGACTAGCGAGGGAGACCCAGTACTTC | CATSDSPRGSGLARETQYF
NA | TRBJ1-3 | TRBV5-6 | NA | TGTGCCAGCAGCTTGGCCGGGGTGTCTGGAAACACCATATATTTT | CASSLAGVSGNTIYF
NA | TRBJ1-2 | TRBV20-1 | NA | TGCAGCACGGTCGCGGGGGGCTACACCTTC | CSTVAGGYTF
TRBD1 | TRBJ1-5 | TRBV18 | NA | TGTGCCAGCTCACCAGTAAGACAGGGTGAACAGCCCCAGCATTTT | CASSPVRQGEQPQHF
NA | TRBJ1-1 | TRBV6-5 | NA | TGTGCCAGCAGTTACTCGGAAGGGGTCACTGAAGCTTTCTTT | CASSYSEGVTEAFF
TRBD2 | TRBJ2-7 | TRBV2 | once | TGTGCCAGCAGGAAACAGACGGGGACTAGCTACGAGCAGTACTTC | CASRKQTGTSYEQYF
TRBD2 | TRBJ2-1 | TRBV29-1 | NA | TGCAGCGTTGACCGATATAGCGGGAGTTCCTACAATGAGCAGTTCTTC | CSVDRYSGSSYNEQFF
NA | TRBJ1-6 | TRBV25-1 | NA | TGTGCCAGCAATAACGGACAGACTTTATCACCCCTCCACTTT | CASNNGQTLSPLHF
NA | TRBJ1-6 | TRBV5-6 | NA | TGTGCCAGCAGCGAGCGGGGGCGGTTCGATAATTCACCCCTCCACTTT | CASSERGRFDNSPLHF
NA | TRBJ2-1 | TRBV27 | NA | TGTGCCAGCAGTTTATCTTTGGGCCTCCCCTACAATGAGCAGTTCTTC | CASSLSLGLPYNEQFF
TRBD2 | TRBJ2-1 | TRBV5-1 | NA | TGCGCCAGCAGCTTAGAAGCGGGAGGATCCTACAATGAGCAGTTCTTC | CASSLEAGGSYNEQFF